This T cell receptor beta chain was retrieved from a study of T-cell memory formation after mild COVID-19. Study-wide results and caveats: Day 15 to 85 contracting clones showed balanced CD4/CD8; later expanders leaned CD4+. Certain responding clones were present in pre-infection memory, suggesting participation of cross-reactive memory.

Concerning this clonotype: No antigen is known for it.

After 5'RACE with constant-segment primers, TCR alpha and TCR beta cDNA libraries carrying sample barcodes and UMIs were obtained. TCRdb reprocessed the 5' RACE reads via MiXCR and lists one record per CDR3 protein. The sample holds roughly 120,000 distinct CDR3 sequences; approximately 15% are singletons and the top ten take 11% to 15%. In germline, CDR1 is SGDLS, CDR2 YYNGEE. With 3 bases removed from V and 2 bases from J, the gap between germline ends came to 24 bases. The length of the CDR3 is 20 residues. The source is an adult woman who had mild COVID-19 (a few samples of this study predate the infection). Cell type and time point are not known. Sequencing input: PBMCs or a T cell subset sorted from them (not recorded which). The rearrangement joins TRBV9 to TRBJ2-6; no definite D call. The CDR3 loop is CASSAETGAGLIAGANVLTF. CDR3 DNA sequence: TGTGCCAGCAGCGCTGAAACGGGCGCAGGCTTAATTGCTGGGGCCAACGTCCTGACTTTC.